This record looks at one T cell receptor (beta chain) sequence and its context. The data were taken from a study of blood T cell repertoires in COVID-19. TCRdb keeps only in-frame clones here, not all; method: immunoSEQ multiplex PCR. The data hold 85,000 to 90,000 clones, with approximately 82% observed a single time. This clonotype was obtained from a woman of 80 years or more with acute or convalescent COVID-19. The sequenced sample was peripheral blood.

The CDR3 here is CATRKGGDEKLFF. The CDR3 DNA is TGCGCCACCCGCAAAGGGGGCGATGAAAAACTGTTTTTT. The rearrangement links TRBV5-1 to TRBJ1-4; 7 nucleotides agree with TRBD1. The V gene's germline CDR1 is SGHRS and CDR2 YFSETQ. The V gene end was trimmed by 9 bases and the J gene end by 6 bases; junction bases not matched to a gene: 8. The CDR3 is 13 amino acids.